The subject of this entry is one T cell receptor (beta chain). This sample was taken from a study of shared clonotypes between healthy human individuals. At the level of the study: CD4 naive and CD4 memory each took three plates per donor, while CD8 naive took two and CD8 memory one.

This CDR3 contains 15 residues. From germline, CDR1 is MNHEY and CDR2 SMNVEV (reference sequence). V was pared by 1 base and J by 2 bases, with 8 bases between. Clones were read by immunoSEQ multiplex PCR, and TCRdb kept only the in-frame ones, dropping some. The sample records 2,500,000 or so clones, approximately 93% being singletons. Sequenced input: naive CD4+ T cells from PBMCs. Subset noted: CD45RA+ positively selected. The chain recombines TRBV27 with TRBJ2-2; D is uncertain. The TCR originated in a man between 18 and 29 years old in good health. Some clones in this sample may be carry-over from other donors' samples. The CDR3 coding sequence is TGTGCCAGCAGTTTATTAACTTTTAACACCGGGGAGCTGTTTTTT. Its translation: CASSLLTFNTGELFF.